Below, 30 T cell receptor beta chains from the same sample are listed, as sequenced in a study of pediatric ulcerative colitis. The assay was immunoSEQ multiplex PCR, and TCRdb's table has in-frame clones only and misses some. The sample includes 30,000 to 45,000 clones, approximately 82% of them seen just once. The sample consisted of blood. All receptors derive from a girl aged 5 to 17 with moderate ulcerative colitis.

This chain uses TRBV30 with TRBJ2-5; D tentatively fits TRBD1 or TRBD2 (5 bases each). Trimming cost V 8 bases and J 4 bases, with 14 bases left between them. CDR1 and CDR2 (germline): GTSNPN, SVGIG (reference sequence). The CDR3 sequence is 12 residues long. The DNA of the CDR3 is TGTGCCCGAGGGGTGGCCCCAGAGACCCAGTACTTC. Translated, it gives CARGVAPETQYF.

V usage is TRBV25-1 and J usage is TRBJ1-1; D gene unclear. Trimming shortened V by 6 bases and J by 0 bases, and 8 bases separated the two germline ends. This CDR3 contains 13 residues. Germline V gene lookup returns CDR1 MGHDK and CDR2 SYGVNS. CDR3 in DNA: TGTGCCAGCAGCCGCCAGATGAACACTGAAGCTTTCTTT. Translated, it gives CASSRQMNTEAFF.

The genes are TRBV7-7 and TRBJ2-5; D remains unclear. The CDR3 has 12 residues. Germline V gives CDR1 SSHAT, CDR2 FNYEAQ (reference sequence). Trimming removed 4 bases from V and 6 bases from J, with 9 bases in between. CDR3 protein: CASSSNSKTQYF. The CDR3 region has the DNA TGTGCCAGCAGCTCGAACTCGAAGACCCAGTACTTC.

V usage is TRBV30 and J usage is TRBJ2-2; 8 bases fit TRBD1. Per germline, CDR1 GTSNPN and CDR2 SVGIG (reference sequence). The trim removed 2 bases at V and 4 bases at J, leaving 6 bases unmatched. CDR3 length: 15 residues. The CDR3 coding sequence is TGTGCCTGGAGTCTGACAGGGGTGGTCACCGGGGAGCTGTTTTTT. It encodes CAWSLTGVVTGELFF.

This sequence joins TRBV10-3 and TRBJ2-1; D is possibly TRBD1 or TRBD2 (5 bases each). V was shortened by 7 bases and J by 6 bases, with 13 bases between the two germline ends. Germline CDR1 and CDR2: ENHRY and SYGVKD. The CDR3 runs 13 residues. The CDR3 nucleotides are TGTGCCATCATGGCCCGAGGGGTCAATGAGCAGTTCTTC. This translates into CAIMARGVNEQFF.

The chain employs TRBV5-1 and TRBJ1-1, with 9 bases aligning to TRBD1. Germline trimming cut 4 bases from V and 7 bases from J; bases unmatched to any gene: 11. In germline, CDR1 is SGHRS, CDR2 YFSETQ. This CDR3 is 15 amino acids long. CDR3 in DNA: TGCGCCAGCAGCACATCCGGGACAGGGAGAGGTGAAGCTTTCTTT. Translated, it gives CASSTSGTGRGEAFF.

The chain carries TRBV5-1 and TRBJ2-7; the D gene is possibly TRBD1 (7 bases). CDR1 and CDR2 from the germline V gene are SGHRS and YFSETQ. The V and J ends lost 2 bases and 5 bases respectively, with 14 bases between them. CDR3 size: 14 residues. CDR3 sequence reads: CASSFRQGGHEQYF. The CDR3 bases are TGCGCCAGCAGCTTCCGTCAGGGGGGCCACGAGCAGTACTTC.

The gene calls are TRBV4-1 and TRBJ2-5, with 13 positions matching TRBD2. Losses at the gene ends were 3 bases for V and 6 bases for J; bases not matched to a gene: 7. The CDR3 runs 16 residues. The germline V gene has CDR1 MGHRA and CDR2 YSYEKL. In nucleotides, the CDR3 is TGCGCCAGCAGCCAGCAACTAGCGGGGGGGGGAAAGACCCAGTACTTC. Protein product: CASSQQLAGGGKTQYF.

The CDR3 region has the DNA TGTGCCAGCAGCTTAGGCCCGGTCCAAGAGACCCAGTACTTC. Translation gives CASSLGPVQETQYF. The rearrangement joins TRBV13 to TRBJ2-5, with D unclear. Trimming took off 0 bases at V and 1 base at J, with 6 bases between the two ends. CDR1 and CDR2 (germline): PRHDT, FYEKMQ (reference sequence). The CDR3 contains 14 residues.

This clone was detected once. V gene TRBV27 combines with J gene TRBJ2-1; perhaps TRBD2 as D (5 bases). Germline V CDR1 and CDR2: MNHEY, SMNVEV (reference sequence). Trimming cost V 3 bases and J 5 bases, with 17 bases left between them. This CDR3 contains 16 residues. The DNA for the CDR3 is TGTGCCAGCAGTTTCCCAGATGGGAGAGGGAACAATGAGCAGTTCTTC. Residues: CASSFPDGRGNNEQFF.

The gene calls are TRBV7-8 and TRBJ2-1, with D possibly TRBD1 on 6 matching bases. V was trimmed by 3 bases and J by 0 bases, leaving 6 bases between them. Germline V gene lookup returns CDR1 SGHVS and CDR2 FQNEAQ. The CDR3 has 14 amino acids. CDR3 region: CASSLDSSYNEQFF. The CDR3 coding sequence is TGTGCCAGCAGCTTGGACAGCTCCTACAATGAGCAGTTCTTC.

This chain links TRBV7-9 with TRBJ1-1; no firm D call. The CDR3 spans 16 residues. Per the germline V gene, CDR1 is SEHNR and CDR2 is FQNEAQ (reference sequence). The V end lost 5 bases, the J end lost 6 bases, and 22 bases lay between the germline ends. In nucleotides, the CDR3 is TGTGCCAGCAGCCCCCTAGCGGTATATGGTCTGGCTGAAGCTTTCTTT. This sequence encodes CASSPLAVYGLAEAFF.

This chain uses TRBV2 with TRBJ2-5; 9 positions match TRBD2. This CDR3 has 16 amino acids. The V gene's germline CDR1 is SNHLY and CDR2 FYNNEI. V was clipped by 3 bases and J by 4 bases; unmatched bases: 9. As DNA, the CDR3 is TGTGCCAGCAGTGATTCGGGTAGCGGGGGTAGAGAGACCCAGTACTTC. This translates into CASSDSGSGGRETQYF.

The rearrangement joins TRBV7-2 to TRBJ2-3; 9 bases align to TRBD2. V shed 1 base, J shed 5 bases, and the junction held 16 bases outside the gene matches. This CDR3 contains 19 residues. The germline V gene has CDR1 SGHTA and CDR2 FQGNSA. The CDR3 here is CASSLVAAGGGGAGDTQYF. DNA of the CDR3: TGTGCCAGCAGCTTAGTAGCCGCCGGCGGCGGGGGGGCAGGAGATACGCAGTATTTT.

J is TRBJ2-3 and V is TRBV27, with 10 bases identical to TRBD1. Germline V lookup: CDR1 MNHEY, CDR2 SMNVEV (reference sequence). CDR3 size: 15 residues. V dropped 4 bases and J dropped 1; count of bases not matched to a gene: 2. CDR3 in DNA: TGTGCCAGCAGTTCAGGGACAGGGGGCACAGATACGCAGTATTTT. This encodes CASSSGTGGTDTQYF.

The rearrangement links TRBV6-1 to TRBJ2-7; D call uncertain. CDR1 is MNHNS, CDR2 SASEGT, per germline. The CDR3 extends over 12 amino acids. V gave up 7 bases and J gave up 3 bases, with 10 bases separating them. Here the CDR3 reads CASTVFFYEQYF. For the CDR3, the DNA is TGTGCCAGCACAGTTTTTTTCTACGAGCAGTACTTC.

This chain connects TRBV30 to TRBJ2-7; 11 bases agree with TRBD1. From germline, CDR1 is GTSNPN and CDR2 SVGIG (reference sequence). After removal of 3 bases from V and 3 bases from J, the junction contained 7 bases not matched to a gene. The CDR3 loop spans 15 amino acids. CDR3 nucleotide sequence: TGTGCCTGGAGCCGTCGGGACAGGGGGGACTACGAGCAGTACTTC. Protein product: CAWSRRDRGDYEQYF.

The V call is TRBV28, the J call TRBJ2-1, with D perhaps matching TRBD1 (6 bases). CDR1 is MDHEN, CDR2 SYDVKM, per germline. This CDR3 is built from 16 residues. Trimming left V 6 bases short and J 0 bases short, with 15 bases between. The CDR3 sequence: CASRPHQGNSYNEQFF. CDR3 sequence (DNA): TGTGCCAGCAGACCCCATCAGGGGAACTCCTACAATGAGCAGTTCTTC.

CDR3 residues: CASKWVGYEQYF. The CDR3 nucleotides are TGTGCCAGCAAGTGGGTCGGGTACGAGCAGTACTTC. This sequence joins TRBV6-1 and TRBJ2-7, with unresolved D. The CDR3 runs to 12 residues. Germline-derived CDR1 and CDR2 are MNHNS and SASEGT. The V gene lost 7 bases and the J gene lost 4 bases, with 11 bases spanning the gap.

This chain joins TRBV5-1 and TRBJ1-4; tentative D call: TRBD1 (6 bases). CDR3 length: 14 amino acids. V lost 0 bases, J lost 6 bases, and 9 bases lay in between. CDR1 and CDR2 from the germline V gene are SGHRS and YFSETQ. CDR3 region: CASSLAGAYEKLFF. CDR3 DNA: TGCGCCAGCAGCTTGGCAGGGGCCTATGAAAAACTGTTTTTT. The full variable domain, with the rest looked up from reference TRBV5-1 and TRBJ1-4, is KAGVTQTPRYLIKTRGQQVTLSCSPISGHRSVSWYQQTPGQGLQFLFEYFSETQRNKGNFPGRFSGRQFSNSRSEMNVSTLELGDSALYLCASSLAGAYEKLFFGSGTQLSVL.

This clone was recorded a few times. The CDR3 DNA reads as TGCAGCGTTGAAGAGGGGTATGGCTACACCTTC. Translating it yields CSVEEGYGYTF. This chain uses TRBV29-1 with TRBJ1-2; no firm D call. Germline V gives CDR1 SQVTM, CDR2 ANQGSEA. V lost 0 bases and J 5 bases, leaving 4 bases between the germline ends. The CDR3 runs 11 residues.

The chain links TRBV5-4 to TRBJ2-1; 7 nucleotides agree with TRBD2. Germline CDR1 reads SGHNT; CDR2 reads YYREEE (reference sequence). Trimming at V came to 4 bases and at J to 3 bases, leaving 10 bases not matched to a gene. The CDR3 length is 16 residues. In DNA form, the CDR3 reads TGTGCCAGCAGCCCGAGTCCCAGCGGGAACTACAATGAGCAGTTCTTC. Amino acids: CASSPSPSGNYNEQFF. The full variable domain, in which reference TRBV5-4 and TRBJ2-1 provide the parts outside the CDR3, is ETGVTQSPTHLIKTRGQQVTLRCSSQSGHNTVSWYQQALGQGPQFIFQYYREEENGRGNFPPRFSGLQFPNYSSELNVNALELDDSALYLCASSPSPSGNYNEQFFGPGTRLTVL.

J is TRBJ2-3 and V is TRBV11-3; TRBD2 aligns across 11 bases. V shed 1 base and J 2 bases; nucleotides not matched to a gene: 2. The germline V gene encodes CDR1 SGHNT and CDR2 YENEEA. This CDR3 is 16 amino acids long. The CDR3 loop is CASSLGLAGSTDTQYF. The CDR3 DNA reads TGTGCCAGCAGCTTAGGACTAGCGGGATCCACAGATACGCAGTATTTT.

This rearrangement joins TRBV6-5 to TRBJ1-2; 8 bases line up with TRBD1. The CDR3 is 15 residues long. Germline assignment: CDR1 MNHEY and CDR2 SVGAGI. V lost 2 bases to trimming and J lost 5 bases; unmatched junction nucleotides: 7. CDR3 protein: CASSYVPGQEYGYTF. CDR3 DNA: TGTGCCAGCAGTTACGTCCCGGGACAGGAATATGGCTACACCTTC.

V usage is TRBV10-3 and J usage is TRBJ1-6; no reliable D call. V shed 0 bases and J shed 7 bases, with 4 bases lying between them. The length of the CDR3 is 13 residues. The germline CDR1 and CDR2 sequences are ENHRY and SYGVKD. As DNA, the CDR3 is TGTGCCATCAGTGAGTCCAAGAATTCACCCCTCCACTTT. Its translation is CAISESKNSPLHF.

The V call is TRBV2, the J call TRBJ1-5, with 8 positions matching TRBD1. Losses at the gene ends were 4 bases for V and 6 bases for J; bases not matched to a gene: 8. This CDR3 contains 15 residues. In germline, CDR1 is SNHLY, CDR2 FYNNEI. Here the CDR3 reads CASSVDRGPSQPQHF. The CDR3 coding sequence is TGTGCCAGCAGTGTCGACAGGGGCCCAAGTCAGCCCCAGCATTTT.

This clone was found once. The chain joins TRBV28 to TRBJ2-2; 9 nucleotides agree with TRBD2. Trimming cost V 8 bases and J 9 bases; bases outside gene matches: 7. The length of the CDR3 is 13 residues. Germline-derived CDR1 and CDR2 are MDHEN and SYDVKM. This CDR3 is CASSDSGSRELFF. The CDR3 nucleotides are TGTGCCAGCTCGGATAGCGGGAGCCGGGAGCTGTTTTTT.

This sequence joins TRBV19 and TRBJ1-1; the D is unclear. V was cut by 3 bases and J by 6 bases, with 14 bases left in between. The CDR3 length is 14 residues. Germline-derived CDR1 and CDR2 are LNHDA and SQIVND (reference sequence). Written as DNA, the CDR3 is TGTGCCAGTAGTATTCAGAACGTGGTCGCTGAAGCTTTCTTT. Its protein is CASSIQNVVAEAFF.

The rearrangement joins TRBV9 to TRBJ1-2; D is uncertain. Germline CDR1 SGDLS, CDR2 YYNGEE. CDR3 length equals 15 residues. V lost 0 bases to trimming and J lost 9 bases, with 18 bases between them. In DNA form, the CDR3 reads TGTGCCAGCAGCGTAGGGACCGTTTCGGGTTCCAGCTACACCTTC. Protein sequence: CASSVGTVSGSSYTF.

The chain couples TRBV9 to TRBJ2-1, with no clear D. The CDR3 runs to 15 residues. V was trimmed by 0 bases and J by 0 bases, leaving 7 bases between them. CDR1 is SGDLS, CDR2 YYNGEE, per germline. CDR3 DNA: TGTGCCAGCAGCGTAGGCGCAAGCTCCTACAATGAGCAGTTCTTC. It specifies CASSVGASSYNEQFF.